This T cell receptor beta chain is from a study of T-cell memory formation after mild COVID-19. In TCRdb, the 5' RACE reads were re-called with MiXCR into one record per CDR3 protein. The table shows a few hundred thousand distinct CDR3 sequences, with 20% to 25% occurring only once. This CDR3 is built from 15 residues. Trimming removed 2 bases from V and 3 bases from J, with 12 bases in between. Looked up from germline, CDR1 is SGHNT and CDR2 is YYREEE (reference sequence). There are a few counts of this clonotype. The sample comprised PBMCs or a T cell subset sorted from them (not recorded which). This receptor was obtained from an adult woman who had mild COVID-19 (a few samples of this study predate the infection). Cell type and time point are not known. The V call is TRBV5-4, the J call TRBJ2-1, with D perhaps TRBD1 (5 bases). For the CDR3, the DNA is TGTGCCAGCAGCTTCAGGGTAACGGGCTACAATGAGCAGTTCTTC. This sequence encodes CASSFRVTGYNEQFF. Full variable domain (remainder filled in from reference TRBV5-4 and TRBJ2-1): ETGVTQSPTHLIKTRGQQVTLRCSSQSGHNTVSWYQQALGQGPQFIFQYYREEENGRGNFPPRFSGLQFPNYSSELNVNALELDDSALYLCASSFRVTGYNEQFFGPGTRLTVL.